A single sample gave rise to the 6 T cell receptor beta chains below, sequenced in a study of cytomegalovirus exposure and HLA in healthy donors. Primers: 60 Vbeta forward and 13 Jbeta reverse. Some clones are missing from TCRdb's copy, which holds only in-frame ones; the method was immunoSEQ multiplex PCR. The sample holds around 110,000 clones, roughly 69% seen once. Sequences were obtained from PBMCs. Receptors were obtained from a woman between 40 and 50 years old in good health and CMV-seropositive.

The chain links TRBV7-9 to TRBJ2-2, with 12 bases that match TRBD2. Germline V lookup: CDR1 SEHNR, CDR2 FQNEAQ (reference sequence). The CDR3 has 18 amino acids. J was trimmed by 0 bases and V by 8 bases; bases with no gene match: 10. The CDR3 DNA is TGTGCCAGCCGAGCTAGCGGGAGGGGCCGTCCGAACACCGGGGAGCTGTTTTTT. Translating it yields CASRASGRGRPNTGELFF.

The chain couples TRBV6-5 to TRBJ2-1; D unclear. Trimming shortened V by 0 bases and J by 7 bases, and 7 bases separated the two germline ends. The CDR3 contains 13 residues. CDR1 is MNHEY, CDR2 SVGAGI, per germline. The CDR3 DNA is TGTGCCAGCAGTTACTCGTCCCCGAATGAGCAGTTCTTC. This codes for CASSYSSPNEQFF.

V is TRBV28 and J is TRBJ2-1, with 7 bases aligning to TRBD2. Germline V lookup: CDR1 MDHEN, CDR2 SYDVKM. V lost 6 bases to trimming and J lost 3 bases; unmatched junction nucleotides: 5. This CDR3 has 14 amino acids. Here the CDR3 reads CASRLSGIYNEQFF. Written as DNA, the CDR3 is TGTGCCAGCAGATTGAGCGGGATCTACAATGAGCAGTTCTTC.

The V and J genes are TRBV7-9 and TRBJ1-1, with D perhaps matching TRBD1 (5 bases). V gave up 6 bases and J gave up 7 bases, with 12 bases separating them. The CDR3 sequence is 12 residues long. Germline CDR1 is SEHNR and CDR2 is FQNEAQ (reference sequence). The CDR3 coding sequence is TGTGCCAGCAGGGGGGGAACAGGTGAAGCTTTCTTT. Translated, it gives CASRGGTGEAFF.

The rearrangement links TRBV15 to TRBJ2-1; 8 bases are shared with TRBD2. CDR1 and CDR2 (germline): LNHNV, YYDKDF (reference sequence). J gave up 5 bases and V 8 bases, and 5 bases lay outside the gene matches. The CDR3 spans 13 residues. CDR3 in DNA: TGTGCCACCCGGGAGGGAGGAGACAATGAGCAGTTCTTC. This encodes CATREGGDNEQFF.

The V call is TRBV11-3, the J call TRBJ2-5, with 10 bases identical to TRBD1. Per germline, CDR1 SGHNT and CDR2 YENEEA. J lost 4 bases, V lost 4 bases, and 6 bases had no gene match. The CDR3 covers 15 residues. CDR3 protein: CASSSRQGAGETQYF. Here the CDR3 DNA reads TGTGCCAGCAGCTCAAGACAGGGGGCGGGAGAGACCCAGTACTTC.